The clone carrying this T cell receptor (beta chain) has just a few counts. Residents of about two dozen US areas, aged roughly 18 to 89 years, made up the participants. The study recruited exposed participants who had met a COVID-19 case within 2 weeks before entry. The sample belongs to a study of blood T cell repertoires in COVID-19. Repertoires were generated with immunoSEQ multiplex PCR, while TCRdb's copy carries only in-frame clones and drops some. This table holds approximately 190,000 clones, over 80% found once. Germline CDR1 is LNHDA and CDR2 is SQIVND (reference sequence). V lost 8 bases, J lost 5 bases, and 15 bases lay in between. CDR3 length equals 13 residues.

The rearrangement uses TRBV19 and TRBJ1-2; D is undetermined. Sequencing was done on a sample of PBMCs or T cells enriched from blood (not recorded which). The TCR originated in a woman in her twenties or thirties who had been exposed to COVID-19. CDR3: CASSPDLSYGYTF. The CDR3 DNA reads TGTGCCAGTTCCCCTGATCTGAGTTATGGCTACACCTTC.